Below are 15 T cell receptor beta chains sequenced from a single sample in a study of blood T cell repertoires in COVID-19. Method: immunoSEQ multiplex PCR; TCRdb's copy keeps in-frame clones and lacks some. This table has around 140,000 clones, around 82% appearing once. Sequencing input: peripheral blood. These TCRs come from a woman in her sixties with acute or convalescent COVID-19.

The rearrangement uses TRBV23-1 and TRBJ2-7, with 7 bases that match TRBD1. TRBV23-1 is known as an ORF, though its function is uncertain. The CDR3 is 15 amino acids. V dropped 6 bases and J dropped 1; count of bases not matched to a gene: 9. The CDR3 coding sequence is TGCGCCAGCAGACAGGGGACCCAACCTTCCTACGAGCAGTACTTC. This codes for CASRQGTQPSYEQYF.

J is TRBJ1-2 and V is TRBV6-5; 7 bases match TRBD1. V gave up 6 bases and J gave up 3 bases; unmatched junction bases: 10. The CDR3 sequence is 15 residues long. In germline, CDR1 is MNHEY, CDR2 SVGAGI. CDR3 coding DNA: TGTGCCAGCAGGCGCCGACAGGGATTCGACTATGGCTACACCTTC. Translating it yields CASRRRQGFDYGYTF.

The genes are TRBV6-6 and TRBJ2-7; a weak D match, TRBD2 (6 bases). Germline assignment: CDR1 MNHNY and CDR2 SVGAGI (reference sequence). The V end lost 1 base, the J end lost 2 bases, and 12 bases lay between the germline ends. The CDR3 runs to 15 residues. CDR3 region: CASSYLSSVTYEQYF. The CDR3 DNA follows: TGTGCCAGCAGTTACTTGTCTAGCGTTACCTACGAGCAGTACTTC.

The chain has TRBV6-5 and TRBJ1-1, with a weak D call TRBD1 (6 bases). The CDR3 totals 11 residues. Per the germline V gene, CDR1 is MNHEY and CDR2 is SVGAGI. V lost 10 bases and J lost 5, with 11 bases in between. This CDR3 reads CAIQRGTEAFF. The CDR3 nucleotides read TGTGCCATCCAAAGGGGGACTGAAGCTTTCTTT.

The V call is TRBV7-3, the J call TRBJ1-1; D remains ambiguous. V was trimmed by 2 bases and J by 0 bases, leaving 13 bases between them. CDR1 is SGHTA and CDR2 is FQGTGA in the germline V gene. This CDR3 has 16 residues. The CDR3 spells CASSLGSRMMNTEAFF. The CDR3 DNA reads TGTGCCAGCAGCTTAGGTTCCAGAATGATGAACACTGAAGCTTTCTTT.

The rearrangement links TRBV10-3 to TRBJ1-2, with 9 bases that match TRBD1. Trimming took 4 bases from V and 6 from J; bases not matched to a gene: 12. CDR1 and CDR2 (germline): ENHRY, SYGVKD. This CDR3 is built from 16 residues. The CDR3 region is CAISVRTGESGDGYTF. The CDR3 DNA reads TGTGCCATCAGTGTGCGGACAGGGGAATCGGGCGATGGCTACACCTTC.

This clone was seen only a few times. This chain connects TRBV7-6 to TRBJ2-3; 13 nucleotides agree with TRBD2. Per germline, CDR1 SGHVS and CDR2 FNYEAQ. V was clipped by 8 bases and J by 4 bases; unmatched bases: 12. This CDR3 has 17 residues. The CDR3 sequence: CASAFSGLAGDADTQYF. CDR3 DNA: TGTGCCAGCGCCTTCTCCGGACTAGCGGGAGACGCAGATACGCAGTATTTT.

CDR3 coding DNA: TGCGCCAGCAGCCAATTAATTCCGGGCACTGAAGCTTTCTTT. Amino acids: CASSQLIPGTEAFF. The chain employs TRBV4-3 and TRBJ1-1; D not resolved. Looked up from germline, CDR1 is LGHNA and CDR2 is YSLEER. The V and J ends lost 2 bases and 4 bases respectively, with 11 bases between them. CDR3 size: 14 residues.

As DNA, the CDR3 is TGCGCCAGCAGCACGAAGAACAGCCAACAAGAGACCCAGTACTTC. Translated: CASSTKNSQQETQYF. V is TRBV5-1 and J is TRBJ2-5; D unclear. The CDR3 totals 15 residues. CDR1 SGHRS and CDR2 YFSETQ come from the germline V gene. Trimming cost V 4 bases and J 2 bases, with 15 bases left between them.

This chain connects TRBV2 to TRBJ1-1; a weak D match, TRBD1 (5 bases). This CDR3 region has 10 residues. Trimming took 8 bases from V and 7 from J, leaving 8 bases between them. Germline-derived CDR1 and CDR2 are SNHLY and FYNNEI. DNA for the CDR3: TGTGCCAGCCCGACAGATGAAGCTTTCTTT. Encoded protein: CASPTDEAFF.

The chain is built from TRBV29-1 and TRBJ2-1, with D possibly being TRBD1 (5 bases). Germline CDR1 SQVTM, CDR2 ANQGSEA. CDR3 size: 13 residues. Between the trimmed V and J ends, which lost 4 bases and 6 bases, there was a span of 13 bases. CDR3 DNA: TGCAGCGTTGTCTCAGGGCGATCCAATGAGCAGTTCTTC. As protein: CSVVSGRSNEQFF.

The V call is TRBV6-1, the J call TRBJ2-3; D is undetermined. The germline CDR1 and CDR2 sequences are MNHNS and SASEGT. The CDR3 is 16 amino acids. Trimming stripped 0 bases from V and 2 bases from J, with 12 bases between. The CDR3 DNA reads as TGTGCCAGCAGTGAAGCGTCAGCACTACTCACAGATACGCAGTATTTT. It specifies CASSEASALLTDTQYF.

The chain links TRBV5-1 to TRBJ2-3, with 7 bases identical to TRBD2. V shed 2 bases and J 3 bases; nucleotides not matched to a gene: 6. Germline V gene sequence: CDR1 SGHRS, CDR2 YFSETQ. The CDR3 runs to 15 residues. CDR3 residues: CASSLLGTTTDTQYF. In DNA form, the CDR3 reads TGCGCCAGCAGCTTACTCGGGACTACTACAGATACGCAGTATTTT.

The rearrangement joins TRBV25-1 to TRBJ2-7, with D perhaps TRBD2 (6 bases). This CDR3 comprises 15 residues. Germline V gene lookup returns CDR1 MGHDK and CDR2 SYGVNS. V was pared by 3 bases and J by 2 bases, with 14 bases between. Written as DNA, the CDR3 is TGTGCCAGCAGTGATACCGGGACTTCTCCCTACGAGCAGTACTTC. Amino acid sequence: CASSDTGTSPYEQYF.

The chain carries TRBV6-5 and TRBJ2-2; 7 bases fit TRBD1. In germline, CDR1 is MNHEY, CDR2 SVGAGI. CDR3 length equals 14 residues. The V and J ends lost 6 bases and 7 bases, in that order; junction bases with no gene match: 8. The chain's CDR3 is CASRVDRANGELFF. The CDR3 coding sequence is TGTGCCAGCAGGGTAGACAGGGCGAACGGGGAGCTGTTTTTT.